Listed here is a single T cell receptor (beta chain). What it binds is not known. The germline V gene has CDR1 MNHEY and CDR2 SMNVEV (reference sequence). V gave up 8 bases and J gave up 2 bases, with 10 bases separating them. This CDR3 contains 13 residues. The data originate from a study of cytomegalovirus exposure and HLA in healthy donors. The overall study: Tens of millions of unique TCRs, all from HLA-typed donors, were included in an early release of the data.

PCR involved 60 Vbeta and 13 Jbeta primers. The table came from immunoSEQ multiplex PCR; TCRdb's copy has only in-frame clones and leaves some out. The table lists some 180,000 clones, around 77% of them singletons. Overall study findings and caveats: Earlier analysis looked at TCR beta V segments, and most were productive about 87% or about 30% of the time. Later work associated over 15,000 TCR beta sequences with HLA alleles at 0.05 false discovery rate. Later analysis reportedly placed an Asian-associated ancestry cluster below the approximately 680-donor mean in N-insertions.

The receptor's source is a woman in her 30s in good health and CMV-seronegative. Specimen: PBMCs. V gene TRBV27 combines with J gene TRBJ2-1, with a possible D match to TRBD1 (5 bases). CDR3 sequence reads: CASALGPYNEQFF. DNA of the CDR3: TGTGCCAGCGCCCTGGGGCCCTACAATGAGCAGTTCTTC.